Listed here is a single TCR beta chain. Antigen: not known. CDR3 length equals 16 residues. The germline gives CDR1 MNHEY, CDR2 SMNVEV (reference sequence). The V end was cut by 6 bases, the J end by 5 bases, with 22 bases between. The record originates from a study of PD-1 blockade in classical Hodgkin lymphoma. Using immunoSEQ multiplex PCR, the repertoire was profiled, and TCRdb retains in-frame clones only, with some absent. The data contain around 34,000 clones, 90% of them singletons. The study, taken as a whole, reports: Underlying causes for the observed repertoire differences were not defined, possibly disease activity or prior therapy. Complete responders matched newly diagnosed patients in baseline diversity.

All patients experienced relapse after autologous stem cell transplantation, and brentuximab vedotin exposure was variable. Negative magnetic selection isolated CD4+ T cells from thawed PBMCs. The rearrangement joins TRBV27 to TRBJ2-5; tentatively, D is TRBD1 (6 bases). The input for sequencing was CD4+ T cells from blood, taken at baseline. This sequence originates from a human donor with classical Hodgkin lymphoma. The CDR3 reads CASRRWTDSARETQYF. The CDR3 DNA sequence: TGTGCCAGCAGACGATGGACGGACAGCGCTCGGGAGACCCAGTACTTC.